The 21 T cell receptor beta chains listed next were all sequenced from one sample in a study of CD8+ T cells in alopecia areata. The sequencing template was cDNA reverse transcribed from extracted RNA. The data were produced by immunoSEQ multiplex PCR, yet TCRdb's version contains in-frame clones alone and is incomplete. The table records 250,000 or so clones without singletons, the ten largest covering 1.2%. Combined cutaneous lymph node cells underwent sorting by CD4, CD8alpha, NKG2D, NKG2ACE and additional markers. The sequenced material came from CD4+ T cells sorted from a lymph node. These receptors were taken from a C3H/HeJ mouse with alopecia areata. MHC haplotype of the mouse line: H2-k.

This clone was seen only a few times. The gene names given are mouse names. Read sequence stops 3 residues before the CDR3 end, and the germline J gene provides the missing end. The V call is TRBV19, the J call TRBJ1-6, with TRBD1 as a possible D gene (5 bases). TRBJ1-6 is annotated as an ORF whose role is uncertain. Per germline, CDR1 FNHDT and CDR2 SITEND (reference sequence). V lost 5 bases to trimming and J lost 6 bases, with 15 bases between them. The length of the CDR3 is 15 residues. CDR3 amino acids: CASRPRTGGNSPLYF. The sequenced part of the CDR3 DNA is TGTGCCAGCAGGCCTCGGACGGGGGGTAATTCGCCC.

This clone was seen at least ten times. Genes here carry mouse names. With the read ending 4 residues before the CDR3 end, the germline J gene is used to fill in that end. Other DNA sequences in the same sample also yield this CDR3. This rearrangement joins TRBV1 to TRBJ2-2; D unresolved. V lost 1 base and J lost 1, with 4 bases in between. Germline V CDR1 and CDR2: NSQYPW, LRSPGD (reference sequence). The CDR3 spans 14 residues. The chain's CDR3 is CTCSAGENTGQLYF. CDR3 bases read: TGCACCTGCAGTGCAGGGGAAAACACCGGG.

The table lists this clone with a few counts. Genes here carry mouse names. Coverage ceases 4 residues before the CDR3 finishes, and the germline J gene fills in the end. The rearrangement joins TRBV5 to TRBJ1-2; D not certain. Trimming removed 0 bases from V and 1 base from J, with 9 bases in between. The CDR3 runs to 15 residues. Germline V gene lookup returns CDR1 LGHNA and CDR2 YNLKQL (reference sequence). CDR3 DNA, as far as it was read: TGTGCCAGCAGCCAAGATACAGTCCAAAACTCC. Residues: CASSQDTVQNS. The entire CDR3 sequence reads CASSQDTVQNSDYTF.

This clone was found a few times. All gene names here are mouse names. With the read ending 4 residues before the CDR3 end, the germline J gene is used to fill in that end. Different DNA sequences within this sample yield the same CDR3. The V and J genes are TRBV19 and TRBJ2-4; the match to TRBD2 covers 11 bases. CDR1 and CDR2 from the germline V gene are FNHDT and SITEND (reference sequence). Germline trimming cut 4 bases from V and 2 bases from J; bases unmatched to any gene: 6. CDR3 length equals 16 residues. The sequenced part of the CDR3 DNA is TGTGCCAGCAGTCGGACTGGGGGGTCCTCTCAAAAC. Its translation: CASSRTGGSSQN. The full CDR3 protein is CASSRTGGSSQNTLYF.

As to this clone: Gene labels here are mouse ones. The CDR3 sequence is CASGLTGNTLYF. The CDR3 bases that were read are TGTGCCAGCGGTCTGACTGGGAAC. The J gene is TRBJ2-4, the V gene TRBV13-2, with TRBD2 matching 7 bases. The read is 4 residues too short to cover the CDR3 end, so that end is filled in from the germline J gene. The CDR3 length is 12 residues. Germline V CDR1 and CDR2: NNHNN, SYGAGS (reference sequence).

This clone was seen more than once but under ten times. The gene symbols are mouse symbols. The DNA ends 4 residues before the CDR3 does, and the rest of the CDR3 is filled in from the germline J gene. V and J are TRBV13-1 and TRBJ1-2, with TRBD1 matching over 8 bases. The V gene's germline CDR1 is NSHNY and CDR2 SYGAGN. J lost 4 bases, V lost 4 bases, and 6 bases had no gene match. The CDR3 is 14 residues long. The DNA read from the CDR3 is TGTGCCAGCAGTCCCAGACAGGGGTCCTCC. This codes for CASSPRQGSS. The whole CDR3 region reads CASSPRQGSSDYTF.

This clone was seen more than once but under ten times. Germline and genes here are mouse. The read ends 4 residues early relative to the CDR3; the germline J gene fills the gap. The chain is built from TRBV5 and TRBJ2-2; 11 bases map to TRBD2. The CDR3 runs 18 residues. V was pared by 0 bases and J by 4 bases, with 7 bases of the junction left unmatched. CDR1 LGHNA and CDR2 YNLKQL come from the germline V gene (reference sequence). Incomplete CDR3 DNA: TGTGCCAGCAGCCAAGATAACTGGGGGGGCGCGGGCACCGGG. It is translated as CASSQDNWGGAGTG. In full, the CDR3 reads CASSQDNWGGAGTGQLYF.

This clone appeared a few times. Here the gene names and germline are mouse. The DNA ends 4 residues before the CDR3 does, and the rest of the CDR3 is filled in from the germline J gene. This chain joins TRBV17 and TRBJ2-5, with TRBD1 identical over 7 bases. CDR3 size: 13 residues. Germline CDR1 is MNHDT and CDR2 is YYDKIL. The sequenced CDR3 bases are TGTGCTAGCAGTAGACGGGACAGAGAC. Its translation: CASSRRDRD. The whole CDR3 sequence is CASSRRDRDTQYF.

This clone was detected many times. The gene names given are mouse names. The read ends 4 residues before the CDR3 terminus; that terminus is restored from the germline J gene. The sample holds other DNA sequences that translate to the same CDR3. The chain recombines TRBV17 with TRBJ1-2, with 7 bases fitting TRBD1. The CDR3 contains 12 residues. Germline loops: CDR1 MNHDT, CDR2 YYDKIL. V lost 5 bases, J lost 4 bases, and 1 base stayed unmatched. The CDR3 here is CASSRQGSDYTF. The CDR3 bases that were read are TGTGCTAGCAGTCGACAGGGCTCC.

This clone was recorded a few times. All gene names here are mouse names. The read falls 4 residues short of the CDR3 end, and the missing part is taken from the germline J gene. This sequence joins TRBV1 and TRBJ2-7; 7 bases are a match to TRBD2. V lost 3 bases to trimming and J lost 0 bases; unmatched junction nucleotides: 5. The CDR3 is 15 amino acids. Germline CDR1 NSQYPW, CDR2 LRSPGD (reference sequence). The CDR3 is CTCSAGGTFSYEQYF. The part of the CDR3 DNA that was read is TGCACCTGCAGTGCGGGGGGGACTTTCTCCTAT.

For this clone: The germline and genes are mouse ones. The read ends 4 residues before the CDR3 terminus; that terminus is restored from the germline J gene. The rearrangement joins TRBV13-1 to TRBJ2-3, with 9 bases lining up with TRBD1. J gave up 0 bases and V 5 bases, and 4 bases lay outside the gene matches. The CDR3 has 15 amino acids. CDR1 and CDR2 (germline): NSHNY, SYGAGN. The chain's CDR3 is CASRVQGASAETLYF. Partial CDR3 DNA: TGTGCCAGCAGGGTACAGGGGGCTAGTGCAGAA.

In this sample, this clone turned up many times. Gene names are the mouse ones. The read finishes 4 residues shy of the CDR3 end, and the germline J gene is used to complete it. This chain uses TRBV17 with TRBJ2-2, with 10 bases identical to TRBD1. CDR3 size: 16 residues. Germline V lookup: CDR1 MNHDT, CDR2 YYDKIL. The V gene end was trimmed by 0 bases and the J gene end by 4 bases; junction bases not matched to a gene: 2. The CDR3 DNA, read in part, is TGTGCTAGCAGTAGAGATAGGACAGGGGGCACCGGG. Protein sequence: CASSRDRTGGTG. Given in full, the CDR3 is CASSRDRTGGTGQLYF.

This clone was seen repeatedly, ten times or more. The listed genes are named as in mouse. Read data end 4 residues before the CDR3 end; the end is taken from the germline J gene. Other DNA sequences in this specimen translate into the identical CDR3. The chain combines TRBV31 with TRBJ2-5, with D hard to call. V was pared by 0 bases and J by 0 bases, with 4 bases between. The length of the CDR3 is 13 residues. Germline V lookup: CDR1 GKSSPN, CDR2 SITVG. The sequenced CDR3 bases are TGTGCCTGGAGTCTGGGTAACCAAGAC. This translates into CAWSLGNQD. The whole CDR3 sequence reads CAWSLGNQDTQYF.

Remarks on this clone: Gene labels here are mouse ones. The read falls 4 residues short of the CDR3 end, and the missing part is taken from the germline J gene. This chain connects TRBV5 to TRBJ1-1; TRBD1 might be the D (6 bases). V shed 0 bases and J shed 4 bases, with 9 bases lying between them. From germline, CDR1 is LGHNA and CDR2 YNLKQL (reference sequence). The CDR3 is 14 residues long. The CDR3 protein is CASSQDYRVTEVFF. The sequenced part of the CDR3 DNA is TGTGCCAGCAGCCAAGATTACAGGGTCACA.

This clone has just a few counts. Genes and germline are mouse. The CDR3 extends 4 residues past the end of the read, so its final part is completed from the germline J gene. The same CDR3 is also encoded by other DNA sequences in this sample. The V and J genes are TRBV17 and TRBJ1-1, with no clear D. In germline, CDR1 is MNHDT, CDR2 YYDKIL. This CDR3 region has 13 residues. The CDR3 bases that were read are TGTGCTAGCAGTAGAGATCGTGGGGCA. It specifies CASSRDRGA. The CDR3, in full, reads CASSRDRGAEVFF.

The table lists this clone with a few counts. Germline and genes here are mouse. The CDR3 bases that were read are TGTGCCAGCAGTGAAGGTAGTCAAAAC. Encoded protein: CASSEGSQN. The whole CDR3 sequence is CASSEGSQNTLYF. V gene TRBV13-1 combines with J gene TRBJ2-4; no reliable D call. The CDR3 end lies 4 residues beyond the end of the read and is filled in from the germline J gene. Looked up from germline, CDR1 is NSHNY and CDR2 is SYGAGN. The V end was cut by 2 bases, the J end by 0 bases, with 4 bases between. The CDR3 contains 13 residues.

On this clone itself: Gene names and germline match the mouse. The sequence runs out 4 residues before the end of the CDR3; the remainder is reconstructed from the germline J gene. This specimen includes other DNA sequences encoding the same CDR3. This sequence joins TRBV19 and TRBJ2-5, with TRBD1 identical over 9 bases. The V segment lost 5 bases and the J segment 2 bases; nucleotides outside the gene matches: 3. The CDR3 length is 14 residues. Germline V lookup: CDR1 FNHDT, CDR2 SITEND (reference sequence). The covered CDR3 bases are TGTGCCAGCAGGGACAGGGGCGGCCAAGAC. The encoded protein is CASRDRGGQD. The full CDR3 sequence reads CASRDRGGQDTQYF.

A note on this clone: Any gene name here is a mouse gene name. Read sequence stops 4 residues before the CDR3 end, and the germline J gene provides the missing end. The chain joins TRBV13-1 to TRBJ2-5, with TRBD1 identical over 8 bases. The CDR3 has 15 residues. Germline trimming cut 5 bases from V and 2 bases from J; bases unmatched to any gene: 7. The germline gives CDR1 NSHNY, CDR2 SYGAGN. The CDR3 loop reads CASRSYRGSQDTQYF. The sequenced CDR3 bases are TGTGCCAGCAGATCTTACAGGGGGAGCCAAGAC.

As concerns this clone: This may come from a read error, since a much larger clone is one base off. All gene names here are mouse names. The read falls 4 residues short of the CDR3 end, and the missing part is taken from the germline J gene. The J gene is TRBJ1-2, the V gene TRBV13-1; the D gene is possibly TRBD1 (6 bases). The CDR3 length is 13 residues. The V end lost 5 bases, the J end lost 0 bases, and 8 bases lay between the germline ends. Looked up from germline, CDR1 is NSHNY and CDR2 is SYGAGN. The CDR3 bases that were read are TGTGCCAGCAGAGGGACATCAAACTCC. Translating gives CASRGTSNS. The whole CDR3 reads CASRGTSNSDYTF.

On this clone itself: Here the gene names and germline are mouse. The read comes to an end 4 residues before the CDR3 does, leaving the germline J gene to fill in the end. The chain couples TRBV31 to TRBJ2-5; 10 nucleotides agree with TRBD2. V shed 0 bases and J 3 bases; nucleotides not matched to a gene: 9. The CDR3 has 17 residues. Germline CDR1 and CDR2: GKSSPN and SITVG. The part of the CDR3 DNA that was read is TGTGCCTGGAGTCTCTGGGGGGGCGCGAAAGTTCAAGAC. It codes for CAWSLWGGAKVQD. The entire CDR3 sequence reads CAWSLWGGAKVQDTQYF.

Only a few counts were recorded for this clone. Gene and germline names: mouse. The read gets to within 4 residues of the CDR3 end, and the germline J gene fills in the rest. V is TRBV1 and J is TRBJ1-1; 7 positions match TRBD1. This CDR3 is 13 amino acids long. Germline-derived CDR1 and CDR2 are NSQYPW and LRSPGD (reference sequence). J gave up 4 bases and V 6 bases, and 5 bases lay outside the gene matches. The DNA read from the CDR3 is TGCACCTGCAGCCCTGACAGGGCCACA. It specifies CTCSPDRAT. The whole CDR3 sequence reads CTCSPDRATEVFF.